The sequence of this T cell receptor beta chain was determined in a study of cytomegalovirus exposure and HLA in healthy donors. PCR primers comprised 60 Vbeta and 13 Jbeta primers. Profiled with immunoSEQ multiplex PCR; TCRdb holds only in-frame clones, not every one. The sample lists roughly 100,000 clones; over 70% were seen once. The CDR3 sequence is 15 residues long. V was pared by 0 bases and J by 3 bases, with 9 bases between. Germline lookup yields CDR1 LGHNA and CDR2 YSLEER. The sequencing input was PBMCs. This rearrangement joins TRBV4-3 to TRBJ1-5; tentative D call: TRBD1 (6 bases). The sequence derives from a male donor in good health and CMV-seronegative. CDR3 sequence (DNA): TGCGCCAGCAGCCAAGATGGACAGCTCAATCAGCCCCAGCATTTT. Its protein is CASSQDGQLNQPQHF.